This T cell receptor (beta chain) was captured in a study of cytomegalovirus exposure and HLA in healthy donors. 60 Vbeta and 13 Jbeta primers were used in PCR. Assay used: immunoSEQ multiplex PCR; TCRdb lists only in-frame clones, some missing. The data show about 130,000 clones, 10% to 13% seen once. Whole-study results and caveats: Cytomegalovirus-associated status was assigned to fewer than 200 TCR beta chains. The only immune exposure information that was available was CMV serostatus.

Those who donated were healthy bone marrow donors. Trimming removed 2 bases at V and 0 bases at J, with 14 bases between. This CDR3 is built from 16 residues. CDR1 and CDR2 from the germline V gene are SEHNR and FQNEAQ (reference sequence). As concerns this clone: What it binds is not known.

The clonotype comes from a woman between 18 and 29 years old in good health and CMV-seropositive. The chain employs TRBV7-9 and TRBJ2-7, with D hard to call. Input material: PBMCs. CDR3 DNA: TGTGCCAGCAGCTTAATCACCTCTACCCGCTCCTACGAGCAGTACTTC. Its protein is CASSLITSTRSYEQYF.